The rows below give T cell receptor beta chains drawn from one sample of a study of shared clonotypes between healthy human individuals. This table comes from immunoSEQ multiplex PCR, and its TCRdb copy is limited to in-frame clones, with some not included. The sample holds about 490,000 clones, about 82% seen once. The material sequenced was PBMCs. The source is a woman between 40 and 50 years old in good health. Some clones in this sample may be carry-over from other donors' samples. The CDR3 runs from the conserved cysteine through the conserved F or W. D genes are given only for firm matches. Not all rows give a size; the values are once, few, many and, for expanded clones, a class.

>TRBV7-2|-|TRBJ1-3|-
CASSLERRSGNTIYF
TGTGCCAGCAGCTTAGAGAGGAGGTCTGGAAACACCATATATTTT
>TRBV28|-|TRBJ1-1|many
CASSKRVGPLGTGAFF
TGTGCCAGCAGCAAGCGGGTCGGGCCGCTGGGCACTGGAGCTTTCTTT
>TRBV9|TRBD1|TRBJ2-2|-
CASSAGTGASTGELFF
TGTGCCAGCAGCGCAGGTACAGGGGCGAGCACCGGGGAGCTGTTTTTT
>TRBV5-1|-|TRBJ1-5|-
CASSDQDSSNQPQHF
TGCGCCAGCAGCGACCAGGACAGTAGCAATCAGCCCCAGCATTTT
>TRBV6-6|-|TRBJ1-2|-
CASRFAGANNYGYTF
TGTGCCAGCAGATTTGCAGGGGCCAATAACTATGGCTACACCTTC
>TRBV11-3|-|TRBJ2-7|-
CASRDRGPEQYF
TGTGCCAGCAGAGACCGGGGCCCCGAGCAGTACTTC
>TRBV5-6|-|TRBJ2-2|-
CASSQGTGMNTGELFF
TGTGCCAGCAGCCAGGGTACAGGGATGAACACCGGGGAGCTGTTTTTT
>TRBV7-9|-|TRBJ1-5|once
CASSLGQNNQPQHF
TGTGCCAGCAGCCTAGGACAGAACAATCAGCCCCAGCATTTT
>TRBV6-1|-|TRBJ1-1|few
CASTRMNTEAFF
TGTGCCAGCACCAGGATGAACACTGAAGCTTTCTTT
>TRBV2|-|TRBJ2-5|-
CASRDGVAGVETQYF
TGTGCCAGCAGAGATGGGGTAGCAGGTGTAGAGACCCAGTACTTC
>TRBV4-2|-|TRBJ1-1|-
CASSQGAWDTEAFF
TGTGCCAGCAGCCAGGGGGCTTGGGACACTGAAGCTTTCTTT
>TRBV11-2|TRBD2|TRBJ2-7|many
CASRKLAGRAYEQYF
TGTGCCAGCAGAAAACTAGCGGGGAGGGCCTACGAGCAGTACTTC
>TRBV21-1|-|TRBJ2-1|once
CASSKARGRANNEQFF
TGTGCCAGCAGCAAAGCGCGAGGGAGGGCCAACAATGAGCAGTTCTTC
>TRBV30|-|TRBJ2-3|-
CAWSAPSGTDTQYF
TGTGCCTGGAGTGCCCCCAGCGGCACAGATACGCAGTATTTT
>TRBV2|TRBD1|TRBJ1-4|few
CASRDRARPNEKLFF
TGTGCCAGCAGGGACAGGGCTCGGCCTAATGAAAAACTGTTTTTT
>TRBV18|TRBD1|TRBJ2-7|-
CASSPGQAQANYEQYF
TGTGCCAGCTCACCCGGACAGGCTCAGGCCAACTACGAGCAGTACTTC
>TRBV27|TRBD1|TRBJ1-1|-
CASSLTGGFSEAFF
TGTGCCAGCAGTTTGACAGGGGGGTTCTCTGAAGCTTTCTTT
>TRBV19|TRBD1|TRBJ1-2|few
CASSLGTAYGYTF
TGTGCCAGTAGCTTAGGGACAGCATATGGCTACACCTTC
>TRBV18|-|TRBJ2-7|few
CASSPPQGYEQYF
TGTGCCAGCTCACCACCACAGGGATACGAGCAGTACTTC
>TRBV28|TRBD1|TRBJ1-1|-
CASSGQGEAFF
TGTGCCAGCAGTGGACAGGGGGAAGCTTTCTTT
>TRBV30|-|TRBJ1-4|-
CAWSRGGEEKLFF
TGTGCCTGGAGCCGAGGGGGGGAGGAAAAACTGTTTTTT
>TRBV29-1|-|TRBJ2-7|-
CSGLMAREYEQYF
TGCAGCGGTTTGATGGCAAGGGAATACGAGCAGTACTTC
>TRBV5-4|TRBD2|TRBJ2-3|many
CASSASSGSKDTQYF
TGTGCCAGCAGCGCCTCTAGCGGGAGCAAAGATACGCAGTATTTT
>TRBV4-1|-|TRBJ2-5|-
CASSHFLQTQDGKTQYF
TGCGCCAGCAGCCATTTTTTACAGACGCAAGACGGAAAGACCCAGTACTTC
>TRBV7-2|TRBD1|TRBJ1-2|once
CASSLGGGGSVYGYTF
TGTGCCAGCAGCTTAGGGGGAGGGGGCAGTGTCTATGGCTACACCTTC
>TRBV19|-|TRBJ1-2|-
CASSRLETGVYGYTF
TGTGCCAGTAGTCGGTTGGAAACAGGAGTCTATGGCTACACCTTC
>TRBV5-8|TRBD2|TRBJ2-1|-
CASSLSGRAGNEQFF
TGTGCCAGCAGCTTAAGCGGGAGGGCCGGTAATGAGCAGTTCTTC
>TRBV10-3|TRBD1|TRBJ2-2|-
CAISAGTVTGELFF
TGTGCCATCAGTGCCGGGACAGTAACCGGGGAGCTGTTTTTT
>TRBV28|TRBD1|TRBJ2-2|once
CASTNVPGQGGKNTGELFF
TGTGCCAGCACCAACGTCCCGGGACAGGGGGGAAAGAACACCGGGGAGCTGTTTTTT
>TRBV18|-|TRBJ1-1|once
CASSPPTGINTEAFF
TGTGCCAGCTCACCACCGACGGGGATTAACACTGAAGCTTTCTTT
>TRBV6-5|-|TRBJ2-7|-
CASSPASPRLSEQYF
TGTGCCAGCAGTCCAGCCAGCCCCCGTTTATCCGAGCAGTACTTC
>TRBV28|TRBD1|TRBJ2-3|-
CASIGTGRADTQYF
TGTGCCAGCATAGGGACAGGGCGCGCAGATACGCAGTATTTT
>TRBV7-9|TRBD2|TRBJ2-1|many
CASSHRLAETNEQFF
TGTGCCAGCAGCCATAGACTAGCGGAGACCAATGAGCAGTTCTTC
>TRBV5-8|-|TRBJ1-2|few
CASSLWVGAYGYTF
TGTGCCAGCAGCTTGTGGGTAGGGGCCTATGGCTACACCTTC
>TRBV6-4|-|TRBJ1-1|few
CASSAGRGTEAFF
TGTGCCAGCAGCGCCGGCCGAGGCACTGAAGCTTTCTTT
>TRBV7-2|-|TRBJ1-4|-
CASSPPHFSELFF
TGTGCCAGCAGCCCCCCCCACTTCTCGGAACTGTTTTTT
>TRBV4-2|TRBD2|TRBJ2-1|-
CASSQGSGLADNEQFF
TGTGCCAGCAGCCAAGGTTCGGGACTAGCGGATAATGAGCAGTTCTTC
>TRBV9|TRBD2|TRBJ2-7|-
CASSVASGRAYEQYF
TGTGCCAGCAGCGTAGCTAGCGGGAGGGCCTACGAGCAGTACTTC
>TRBV28|-|TRBJ1-1|-
CASIHRTEAFF
TGTGCCAGCATCCACCGCACTGAAGCTTTCTTT
>TRBV4-1|TRBD2|TRBJ2-7|-
CASSQEAGGPGEQYF
TGCGCCAGCAGCCAAGAGGCGGGAGGGCCAGGGGAGCAGTACTTC